What follows is one TCR beta chain and its context. No antigen is known for it. Assay used: immunoSEQ multiplex PCR; TCRdb lists only in-frame clones, some missing. Altogether more than 9,000 clones are present, over 99% being singletons, with the ten largest covering 0.4% to 0.5%. This specimen comes from a study of monozygotic twins with cystic fibrosis. Study observations and caveats: Low clonality (median roughly 0.01) suggested a mostly naive repertoire. In 13 of 16 pairs, V gene usage was closest to the co-twin's.

The ends lost 9 bases at V and 2 bases at J; junction bases unmatched: 9. The CDR3 covers 14 residues. CDR1 LNHDA and CDR2 SQIVND come from the germline V gene (reference sequence). The J gene is TRBJ2-5, the V gene TRBV19, with TRBD2 matching over 7 bases. Sequenced sample: blood. This receptor was obtained from a man aged 18 to 29 with cystic fibrosis. CDR3 loop: CASESGGSQETQYF. In DNA form, the CDR3 reads TGTGCCAGCGAGTCGGGAGGCTCTCAAGAGACCCAGTACTTC.